The 9 T cell receptor beta chains listed next were all sequenced from one sample in a study of STAT3 mutations in large granular lymphocyte leukemia. Regarding the study as a whole: In T-cell large granular lymphocyte leukemia, about half of patients showed multiple immunodominant subclonotypes.

No antigens are known for them. Generated by immunoSEQ multiplex PCR, the TCRdb table keeps only in-frame clones and is missing some. This sample carries several hundred clones, about half of them seen once, and the ten largest clones take roughly 99%. The source material was peripheral blood mononuclear cells. All receptors derive from a woman aged 45-65 years with T-cell large granular lymphocyte leukemia. Some clones in this sample may be carry-over from other donors' samples.

The V call is TRBV18, the J call TRBJ1-1; D gene ambiguous. Trimming cost V 2 bases and J 0 bases, with 7 bases left between them. CDR1 KGHSH and CDR2 LQKENI come from the germline V gene. The CDR3 runs to 14 residues. CDR3 sequence reads: CASSPGSLNTEAFF. In DNA, the CDR3 is TGTGCCAGCTCACCAGGCAGCCTGAACACTGAAGCTTTCTTT.

V is TRBV30 and J is TRBJ2-3; D might be TRBD1 (6 bases). The CDR3 has 14 residues. The V end was cut by 4 bases, the J end by 1 base, with 12 bases between. CDR1 and CDR2 from the germline V gene are GTSNPN and SVGIG (reference sequence). CDR3 DNA sequence: TGTGCCTGGAAGGTCAGGGGCGGCACAGATACGCAGTATTTT. It specifies CAWKVRGGTDTQYF. The full variable domain, completed using reference TRBV30 and TRBJ2-3, is SQTIHQWPATLVQPVGSPLSLECTVEGTSNPNLYWYRQAAGRGLQLLFYSVGIGQISSEVPQNLSASRPQDRQFILSSKKLLLSDSGFYLCAWKVRGGTDTQYFGPGTRLTVL.

The CDR3 spells CASSSGQGTSSYGYTF. The CDR3 coding sequence is TGCGCCAGCAGTTCTGGACAGGGCACCTCCTCCTATGGCTACACCTTC. The gene calls are TRBV5-1 and TRBJ1-2; 8 nucleotides line up with TRBD1. The CDR3 is made up of 16 amino acids. Losses at the gene ends were 5 bases for V and 4 bases for J; bases not matched to a gene: 13. Looked up from germline, CDR1 is SGHRS and CDR2 is YFSETQ.

The rearrangement uses TRBV12-5 and TRBJ2-5; TRBD1 agrees at 9 bases. The ends lost 7 bases at V and 4 bases at J; junction bases unmatched: 7. CDR3 length equals 14 residues. Germline-derived CDR1 and CDR2 are LGHNT and FRNRAP. The CDR3 region is CASARGQGGETQYF. The CDR3 DNA reads as TGTGCTAGTGCCCGGGGACAGGGAGGAGAGACCCAGTACTTC.

This clone has a handful of counts. This chain links TRBV19 with TRBJ2-7; 8 bases are shared with TRBD1. V was clipped by 3 bases and J by 4 bases; unmatched bases: 8. The CDR3 extends over 15 amino acids. Germline loops: CDR1 LNHDA, CDR2 SQIVND (reference sequence). In DNA, the CDR3 is TGTGCCAGTAGTATTCCGGGACAGGATTTGTACGAGCAGTACTTC. Translating it yields CASSIPGQDLYEQYF.

The chain has TRBV7-9 and TRBJ2-5; D call uncertain. This CDR3 region has 12 residues. V was shortened by 2 bases and J by 5 bases, with 6 bases between the two germline ends. The germline V gene has CDR1 SEHNR and CDR2 FQNEAQ (reference sequence). In nucleotides, the CDR3 is TGTGCCAGCAGCTTAAACCGGGAGACCCAGTACTTC. Residues: CASSLNRETQYF.

This rearrangement joins TRBV18 to TRBJ1-5; D is ambiguous. This CDR3 is 13 amino acids long. The V gene's germline CDR1 is KGHSH and CDR2 LQKENI. Trimming took off 10 bases at V and 5 bases at J, with 15 bases between the two ends. The CDR3 loop reads CATTNSGDQPQHF. The CDR3 bases are TGTGCCACTACGAACAGCGGCGATCAGCCCCAGCATTTT.

The chain joins TRBV29-1 to TRBJ2-7, with D possibly matching TRBD1 (6 bases). CDR3 length: 14 residues. The germline CDR1 and CDR2 sequences are SQVTM and ANQGSEA. V shed 4 bases and J shed 0 bases, with 13 bases lying between them. The chain's CDR3 is CSVAPRGSSYEQYF. DNA of the CDR3: TGCAGCGTTGCACCGAGGGGGAGCTCCTACGAGCAGTACTTC.

The chain links TRBV5-6 to TRBJ2-4, with D unresolved. The germline V gene has CDR1 SGHDT and CDR2 YYEEEE. V dropped 2 bases and J dropped 7 bases, with 13 bases sitting between them. The CDR3 runs to 14 residues. CDR3 nucleotides: TGTGCCAGCAGCTTAAGGTCGTCTACGAACATTCAGTACTTC. Its protein is CASSLRSSTNIQYF.